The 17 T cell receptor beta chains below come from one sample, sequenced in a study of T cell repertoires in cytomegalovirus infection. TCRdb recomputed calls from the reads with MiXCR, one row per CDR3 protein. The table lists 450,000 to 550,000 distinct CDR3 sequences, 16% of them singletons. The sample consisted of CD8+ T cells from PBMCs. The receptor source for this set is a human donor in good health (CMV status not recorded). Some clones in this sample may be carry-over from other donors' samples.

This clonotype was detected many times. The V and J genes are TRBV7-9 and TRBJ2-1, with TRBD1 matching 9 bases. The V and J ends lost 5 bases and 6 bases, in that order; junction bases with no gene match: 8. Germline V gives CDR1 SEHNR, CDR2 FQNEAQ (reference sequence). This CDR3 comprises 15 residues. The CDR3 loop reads CASSEGQGYVNEQFF. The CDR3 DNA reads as TGTGCCAGCAGCGAAGGACAGGGGTATGTCAATGAGCAGTTCTTC.

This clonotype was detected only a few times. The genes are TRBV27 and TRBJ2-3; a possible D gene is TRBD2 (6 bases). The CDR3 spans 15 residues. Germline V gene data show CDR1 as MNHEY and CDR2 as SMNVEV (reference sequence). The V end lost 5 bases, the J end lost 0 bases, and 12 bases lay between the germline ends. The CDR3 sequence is CASSDRDFSTDTQYF. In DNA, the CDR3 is TGTGCCAGCAGTGATCGGGACTTTAGCACAGATACGCAGTATTTT.

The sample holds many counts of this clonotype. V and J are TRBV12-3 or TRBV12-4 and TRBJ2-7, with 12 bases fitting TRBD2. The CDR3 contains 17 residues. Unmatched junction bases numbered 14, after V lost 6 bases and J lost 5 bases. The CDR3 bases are TGTGCCAGCAGCCCAACCAATCTAGCGGGAGGGCCTCACGAGCAGTACTTC. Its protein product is CASSPTNLAGGPHEQYF.

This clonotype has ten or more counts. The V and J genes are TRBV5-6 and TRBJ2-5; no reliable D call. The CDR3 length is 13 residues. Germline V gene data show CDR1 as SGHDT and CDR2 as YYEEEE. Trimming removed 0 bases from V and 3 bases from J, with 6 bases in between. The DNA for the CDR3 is TGTGCCAGCAGCTTGGAGGCGGAAGAGACCCAGTACTTC. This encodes CASSLEAEETQYF.

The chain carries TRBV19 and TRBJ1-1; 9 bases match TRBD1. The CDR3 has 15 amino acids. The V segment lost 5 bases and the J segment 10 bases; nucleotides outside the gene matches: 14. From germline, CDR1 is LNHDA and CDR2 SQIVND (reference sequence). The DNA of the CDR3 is TGTGCCAGTAGTGTTTGGACAGGGGATTGGGAGTCAGCTTTCTTT. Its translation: CASSVWTGDWESAFF.

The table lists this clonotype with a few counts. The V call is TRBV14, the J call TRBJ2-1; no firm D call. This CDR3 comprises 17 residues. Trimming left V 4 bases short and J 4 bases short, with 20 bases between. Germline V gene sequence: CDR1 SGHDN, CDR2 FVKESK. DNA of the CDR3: TGTGCCAGCAGCCCTTATGAGGTCCAGTTCGGGTACAATGAGCAGTTCTTC. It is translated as CASSPYEVQFGYNEQFF. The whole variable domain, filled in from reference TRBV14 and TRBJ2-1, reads EAGVTQFPSHSVIEKGQTVTLRCDPISGHDNLYWYRRVMGKEIKFLLHFVKESKQDESGMPNNRFLAERTGGTYSTLKVQPAELEDSGVYFCASSPYEVQFGYNEQFFGPGTRLTVL.

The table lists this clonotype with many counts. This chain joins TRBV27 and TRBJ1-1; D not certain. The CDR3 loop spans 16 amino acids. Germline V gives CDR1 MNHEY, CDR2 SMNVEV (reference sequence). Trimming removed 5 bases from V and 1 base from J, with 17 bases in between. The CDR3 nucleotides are TGTGCCAGCAGTCCCTTCACGGGGATAGGGAACACTGAAGCTTTCTTT. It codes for CASSPFTGIGNTEAFF.

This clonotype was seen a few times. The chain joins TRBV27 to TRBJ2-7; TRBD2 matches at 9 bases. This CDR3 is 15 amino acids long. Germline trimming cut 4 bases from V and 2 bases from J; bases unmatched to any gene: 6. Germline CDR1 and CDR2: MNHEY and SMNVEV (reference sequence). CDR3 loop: CASSSIAGAPYEQYF. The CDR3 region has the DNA TGTGCCAGCAGTTCCATAGCGGGGGCACCCTACGAGCAGTACTTC.

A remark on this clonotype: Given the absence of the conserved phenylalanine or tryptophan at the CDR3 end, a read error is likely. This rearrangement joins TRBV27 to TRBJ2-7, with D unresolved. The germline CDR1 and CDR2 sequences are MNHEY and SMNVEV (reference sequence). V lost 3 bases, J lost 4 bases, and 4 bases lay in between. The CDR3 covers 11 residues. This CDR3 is CASSFGYEQYL. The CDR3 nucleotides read TGTGCCAGCAGTTTTGGGTACGAGCAGTACTTA.

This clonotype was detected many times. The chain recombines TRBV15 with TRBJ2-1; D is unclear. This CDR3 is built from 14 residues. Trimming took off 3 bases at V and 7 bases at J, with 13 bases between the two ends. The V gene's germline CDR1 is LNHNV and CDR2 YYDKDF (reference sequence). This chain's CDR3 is CATSRAGPLNEQFF. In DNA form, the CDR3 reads TGTGCCACCAGCAGGGCAGGCCCCTTGAATGAGCAGTTCTTC.

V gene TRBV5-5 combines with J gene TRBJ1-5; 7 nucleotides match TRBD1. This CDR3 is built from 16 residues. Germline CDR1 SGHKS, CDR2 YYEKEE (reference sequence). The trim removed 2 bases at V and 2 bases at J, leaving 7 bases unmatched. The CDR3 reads CASSFSGTEGNQPQHF. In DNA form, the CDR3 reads TGTGCCAGCAGCTTTTCCGGGACAGAGGGCAATCAGCCCCAGCATTTT.

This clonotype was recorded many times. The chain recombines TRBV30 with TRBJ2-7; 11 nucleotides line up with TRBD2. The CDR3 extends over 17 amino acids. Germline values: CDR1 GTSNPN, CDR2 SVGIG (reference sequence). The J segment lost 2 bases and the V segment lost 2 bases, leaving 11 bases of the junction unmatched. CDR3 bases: TGTGCCTGGAGTCAAGGGGGACTAGCGGCGCGGACCTACGAGCAGTACTTC. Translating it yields CAWSQGGLAARTYEQYF.

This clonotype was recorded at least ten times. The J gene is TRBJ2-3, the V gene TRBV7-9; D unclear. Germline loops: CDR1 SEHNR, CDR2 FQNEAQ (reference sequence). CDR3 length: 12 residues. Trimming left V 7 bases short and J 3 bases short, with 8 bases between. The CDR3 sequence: CASTVDTDTQYF. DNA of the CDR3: TGTGCCAGCACCGTGGATACAGATACGCAGTATTTT.

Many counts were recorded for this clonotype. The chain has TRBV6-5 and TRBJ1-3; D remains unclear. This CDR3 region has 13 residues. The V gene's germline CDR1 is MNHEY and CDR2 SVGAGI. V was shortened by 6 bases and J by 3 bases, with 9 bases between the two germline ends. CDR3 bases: TGTGCCAGCAGCCCGGACGTTGGAAACACCATATATTTT. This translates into CASSPDVGNTIYF.

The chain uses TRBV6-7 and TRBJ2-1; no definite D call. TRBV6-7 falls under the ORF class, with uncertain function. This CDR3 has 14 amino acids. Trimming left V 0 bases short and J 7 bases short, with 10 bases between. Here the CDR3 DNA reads TGTGCCAGCAGTTACTCACGACTGCCGAATGAGCAGTTCTTC. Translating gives CASSYSRLPNEQFF.

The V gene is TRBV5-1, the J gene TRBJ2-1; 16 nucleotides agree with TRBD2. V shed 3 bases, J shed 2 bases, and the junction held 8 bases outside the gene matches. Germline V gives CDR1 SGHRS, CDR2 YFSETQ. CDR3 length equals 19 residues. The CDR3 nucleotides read TGCGCCAGCAGCTCCTTGGCGGGACTAGCGGGAGGGCCCTACAATGAGCAGTTCTTC. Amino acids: CASSSLAGLAGGPYNEQFF. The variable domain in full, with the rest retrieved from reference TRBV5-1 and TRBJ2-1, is KAGVTQTPRYLIKTRGQQVTLSCSPISGHRSVSWYQQTPGQGLQFLFEYFSETQRNKGNFPGRFSGRQFSNSRSEMNVSTLELGDSALYLCASSSLAGLAGGPYNEQFFGPGTRLTVL.

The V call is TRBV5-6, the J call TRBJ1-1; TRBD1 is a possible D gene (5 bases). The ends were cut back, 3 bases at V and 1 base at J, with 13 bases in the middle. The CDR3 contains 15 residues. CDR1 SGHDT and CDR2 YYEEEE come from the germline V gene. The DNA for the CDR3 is TGTGCCAGCAGCTCCCTCTCAGGACAGAACACTGAAGCTTTCTTT. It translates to CASSSLSGQNTEAFF.